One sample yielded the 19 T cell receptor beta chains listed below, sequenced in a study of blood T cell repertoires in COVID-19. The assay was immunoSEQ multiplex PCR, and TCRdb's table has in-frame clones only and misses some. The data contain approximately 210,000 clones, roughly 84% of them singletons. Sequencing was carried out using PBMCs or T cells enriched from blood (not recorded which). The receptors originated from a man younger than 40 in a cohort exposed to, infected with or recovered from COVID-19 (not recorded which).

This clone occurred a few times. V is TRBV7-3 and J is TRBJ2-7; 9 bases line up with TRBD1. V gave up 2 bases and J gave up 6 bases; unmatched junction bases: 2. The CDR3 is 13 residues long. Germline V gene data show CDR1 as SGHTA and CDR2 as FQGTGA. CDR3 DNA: TGTGCCAGCAGCTTACGACAGGGGGGCGAGCAGTACTTC. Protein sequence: CASSLRQGGEQYF.

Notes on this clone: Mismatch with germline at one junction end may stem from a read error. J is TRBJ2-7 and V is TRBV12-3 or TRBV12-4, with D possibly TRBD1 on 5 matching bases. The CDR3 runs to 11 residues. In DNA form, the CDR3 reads TGTGCCAGCAGTCGTGGACATATCCCAAACTTC. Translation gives CASSRGHIPNF.

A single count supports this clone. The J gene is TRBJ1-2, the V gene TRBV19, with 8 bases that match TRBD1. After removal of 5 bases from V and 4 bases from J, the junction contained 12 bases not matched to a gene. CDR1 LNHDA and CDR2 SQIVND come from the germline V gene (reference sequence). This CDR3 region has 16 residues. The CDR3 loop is CASSRSHGQGGYGYTF. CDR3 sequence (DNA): TGTGCCAGTAGTCGATCCCATGGACAGGGCGGCTATGGCTACACCTTC.

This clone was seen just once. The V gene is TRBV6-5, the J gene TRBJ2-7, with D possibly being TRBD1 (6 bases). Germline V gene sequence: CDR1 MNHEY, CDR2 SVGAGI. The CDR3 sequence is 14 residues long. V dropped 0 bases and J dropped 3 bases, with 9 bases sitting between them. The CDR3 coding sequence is TGTGCCAGCAGTTACTCGGACAGTAACTACGAGCAGTACTTC. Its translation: CASSYSDSNYEQYF.

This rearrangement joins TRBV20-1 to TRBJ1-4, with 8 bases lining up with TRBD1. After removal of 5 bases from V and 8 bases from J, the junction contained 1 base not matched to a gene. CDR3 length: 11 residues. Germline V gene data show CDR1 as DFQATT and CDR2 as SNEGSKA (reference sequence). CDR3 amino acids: CSAWTGEKLFF. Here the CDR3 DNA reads TGCAGTGCTTGGACAGGGGAAAAACTGTTTTTT.

The CDR3 coding sequence is TGTGCCAGCAGTTTACGGGTGTACGAAGACAATGAGCAGTTCTTC. Translation: CASSLRVYEDNEQFF. This chain uses TRBV27 with TRBJ2-1; unclear D gene. The length of the CDR3 is 15 residues. The germline V and J ends were trimmed by 2 bases and 5 bases, with 13 bases remaining between them. Germline CDR1 and CDR2: MNHEY and SMNVEV (reference sequence).

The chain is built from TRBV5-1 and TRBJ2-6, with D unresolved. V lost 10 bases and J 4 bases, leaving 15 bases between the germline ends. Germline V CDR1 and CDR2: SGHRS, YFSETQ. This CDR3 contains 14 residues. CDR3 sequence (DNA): TGCGCCGACCCAGGCCGAGTCGGGGCCAACGTCCTGACTTTC. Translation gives CADPGRVGANVLTF.

This chain's CDR3 is CASSSSGSFEQYF. In DNA, the CDR3 is TGTGCCAGCAGTAGTAGCGGGAGTTTCGAGCAGTACTTC. The genes are TRBV27 and TRBJ2-7, with 9 bases aligning to TRBD2. J gave up 6 bases and V 5 bases, and 5 bases lay outside the gene matches. There are 13 residues in the CDR3. Germline CDR1 reads MNHEY; CDR2 reads SMNVEV (reference sequence).

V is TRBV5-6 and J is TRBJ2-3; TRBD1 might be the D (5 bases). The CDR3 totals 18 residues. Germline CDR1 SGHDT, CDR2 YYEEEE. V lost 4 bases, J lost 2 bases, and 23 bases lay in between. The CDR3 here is CASSPRNQGIRPTDTQYF. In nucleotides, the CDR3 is TGTGCCAGCAGCCCGAGAAATCAGGGTATCCGCCCCACAGATACGCAGTATTTT.

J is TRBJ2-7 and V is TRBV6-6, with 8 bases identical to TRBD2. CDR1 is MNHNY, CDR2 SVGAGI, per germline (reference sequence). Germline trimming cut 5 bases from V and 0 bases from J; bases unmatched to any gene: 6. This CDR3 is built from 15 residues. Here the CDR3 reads CASSTSGGVSYEQYF. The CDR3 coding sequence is TGTGCCAGCAGTACTAGCGGAGGCGTCTCCTACGAGCAGTACTTC.

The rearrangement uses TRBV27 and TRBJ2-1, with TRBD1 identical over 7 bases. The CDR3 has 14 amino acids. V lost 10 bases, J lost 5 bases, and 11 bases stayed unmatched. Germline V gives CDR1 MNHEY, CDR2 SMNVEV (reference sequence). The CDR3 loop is CATQGNRPNNEQFF. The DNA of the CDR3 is TGTGCCACACAGGGGAACCGTCCTAACAATGAGCAGTTCTTC.

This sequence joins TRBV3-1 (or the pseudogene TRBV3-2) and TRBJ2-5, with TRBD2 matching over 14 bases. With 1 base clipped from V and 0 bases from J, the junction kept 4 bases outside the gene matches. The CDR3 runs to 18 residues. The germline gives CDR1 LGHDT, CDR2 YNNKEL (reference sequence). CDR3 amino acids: CASSQGRLAGGYQETQYF. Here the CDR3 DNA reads TGTGCCAGCAGCCAAGGTAGACTAGCGGGAGGGTACCAAGAGACCCAGTACTTC.

The CDR3 region has the DNA TGTGCCAGCAGCTTAGGCGGGGTCTTTGGCTACACCTTC. Translating it yields CASSLGGVFGYTF. The chain joins TRBV11-2 to TRBJ1-2, with no clear D. The ends were cut back, 1 base at V and 7 bases at J, with 10 bases in the middle. Germline V gives CDR1 SGHAT, CDR2 FQNNGV. There are 13 residues in the CDR3.

CDR3 region: CASSMGREWIYEQYF. CDR3 in DNA: TGTGCCAGCAGCATGGGCAGGGAATGGATCTACGAGCAGTACTTC. This chain uses TRBV6-5 with TRBJ2-7; the D gene is possibly TRBD1 (5 bases). Between the trimmed V and J ends, which lost 6 bases and 3 bases, there was a span of 18 bases. CDR1 MNHEY and CDR2 SVGAGI come from the germline V gene. This CDR3 spans 15 amino acids.

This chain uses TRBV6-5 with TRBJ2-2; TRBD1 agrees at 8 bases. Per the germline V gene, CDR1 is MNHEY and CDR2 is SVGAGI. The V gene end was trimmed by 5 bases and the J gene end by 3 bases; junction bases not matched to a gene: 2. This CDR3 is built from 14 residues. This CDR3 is CASSKGQDTGELFF. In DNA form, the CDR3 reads TGTGCCAGCAGTAAGGGACAGGACACCGGGGAGCTGTTTTTT.

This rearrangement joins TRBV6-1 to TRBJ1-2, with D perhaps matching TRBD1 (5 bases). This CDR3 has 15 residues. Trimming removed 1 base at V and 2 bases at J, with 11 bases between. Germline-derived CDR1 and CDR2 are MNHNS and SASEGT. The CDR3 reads CASSEDQWTNYGYTF. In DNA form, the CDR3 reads TGTGCCAGCAGTGAAGATCAATGGACAAACTATGGCTACACCTTC.

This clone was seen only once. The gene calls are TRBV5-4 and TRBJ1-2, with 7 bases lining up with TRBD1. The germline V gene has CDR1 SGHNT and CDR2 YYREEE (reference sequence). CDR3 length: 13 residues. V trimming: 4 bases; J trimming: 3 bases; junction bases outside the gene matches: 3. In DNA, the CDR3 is TGTGCCAGCAGCCCCGACAGGGACTATGGCTACACCTTC. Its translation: CASSPDRDYGYTF.

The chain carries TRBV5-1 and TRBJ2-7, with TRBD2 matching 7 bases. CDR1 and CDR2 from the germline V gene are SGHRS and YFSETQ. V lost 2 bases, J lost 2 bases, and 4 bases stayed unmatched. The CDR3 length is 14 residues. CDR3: CASSLSGVPYEQYF. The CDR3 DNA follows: TGCGCCAGCAGCTTAAGCGGGGTCCCCTACGAGCAGTACTTC.

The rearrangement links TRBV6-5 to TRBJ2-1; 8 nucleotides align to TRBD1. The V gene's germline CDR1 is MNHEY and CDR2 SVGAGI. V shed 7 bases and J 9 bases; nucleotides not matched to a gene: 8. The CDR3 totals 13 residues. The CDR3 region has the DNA TGTGCCAGCATGTGGACAGGGAACCCTGAGCAGTTCTTC. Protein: CASMWTGNPEQFF.